In this sample, the clone carrying this T cell receptor (beta chain) turned up once. Antigen unknown. The data originate from a study of PD-1 blockade in classical Hodgkin lymphoma. Profiling relied on immunoSEQ multiplex PCR, and the TCRdb table lists in-frame clones only, not all of them. The data contain about 26,000 clones, approximately 67% of them singletons. Findings and caveats of the study: Initiation of nivolumab under 1 year after ASCT led to exclusion of patients.

The V gene's germline CDR1 is LGHNA and CDR2 YNFKEQ. The CDR3 spans 16 residues. Trimming removed 0 bases from V and 0 bases from J, with 8 bases in between. Following autologous stem cell transplantation, relapse occurred in every patient, and exposure to brentuximab vedotin varied. The receptor comes from a human donor with classical Hodgkin lymphoma. The sample was peripheral blood mononuclear cells (PBMCs), taken before the second cycle of nivolumab. The chain joins TRBV4-2 to TRBJ2-2; no reliable D call. The CDR3 DNA follows: TGTGCCAGCAGCCAAGATCCGGATCCGAACACCGGGGAGCTGTTTTTT. Protein product: CASSQDPDPNTGELFF.